This TCR beta chain stems from a study of glioma-infiltrating T cells after dendritic cell vaccination. Data came from immunoSEQ multiplex PCR; TCRdb stores just in-frame clones and leaves some out. The table records more than 95,000 clones, 81% of them present only once. Germline V gives CDR1 SGHTA, CDR2 FQGNSA. V was shortened by 2 bases and J by 2 bases, with 12 bases between the two germline ends. The CDR3 is 15 residues long. This receptor was obtained from a human donor with glioblastoma. Sequences were derived from blood, sampled before dendritic cell vaccination. This chain joins TRBV7-2 and TRBJ1-2; a weak D match, TRBD1 (5 bases). CDR3 sequence (DNA): TGTGCCAGCAGCTTACAGGGTCCCCCAAACTATGGCTACACCTTC. The encoded protein is CASSLQGPPNYGYTF. The full variable domain, in which reference TRBV7-2 and TRBJ1-2 provide the parts outside the CDR3, is GAGVSQSPSNKVTEKGKDVELRCDPISGHTALYWYRQSLGQGLEFLIYFQGNSAPDKSGLPSDRFSAERTGGSVSTLTIQRTQQEDSAVYLCASSLQGPPNYGYTFGSGTRLTVV.